The clone carrying this T cell receptor (beta chain) was picked up a small number of times. Its antigen is not known. MiXCR was run by TCRdb on the reads, yielding one entry per CDR3 protein. The table lists more than 250,000 distinct CDR3 sequences, 25% of them singletons. The data are from a study of T cell repertoires in cytomegalovirus infection. The CDR3 totals 12 residues. With 5 bases removed from V and 6 bases from J, the gap between germline ends came to 7 bases. Germline CDR1 is SGHTA and CDR2 is FQGTGA. The clonotype comes from a human donor in good health (CMV status not recorded). Some clones in this sample may be carry-over from other donors' samples. The input for sequencing was cultured PBMCs, taken from culture after CMV antigen stimulation. The genes are TRBV7-3 and TRBJ2-2, with D uncertain. This CDR3 reads CASSRFSGELFF. CDR3 DNA: TGTGCCAGCAGCCGATTCTCCGGGGAGCTGTTTTTT.